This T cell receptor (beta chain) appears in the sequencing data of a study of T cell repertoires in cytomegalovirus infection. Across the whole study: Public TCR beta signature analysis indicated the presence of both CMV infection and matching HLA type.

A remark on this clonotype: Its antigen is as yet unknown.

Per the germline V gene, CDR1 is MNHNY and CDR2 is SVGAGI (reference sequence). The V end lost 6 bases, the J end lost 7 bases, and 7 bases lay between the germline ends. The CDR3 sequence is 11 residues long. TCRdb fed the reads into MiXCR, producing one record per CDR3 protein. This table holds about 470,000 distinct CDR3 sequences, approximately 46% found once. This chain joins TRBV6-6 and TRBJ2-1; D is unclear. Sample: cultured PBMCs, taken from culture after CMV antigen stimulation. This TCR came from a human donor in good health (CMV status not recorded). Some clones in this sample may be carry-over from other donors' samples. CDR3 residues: CASRLRNEQFF. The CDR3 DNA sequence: TGTGCCAGCAGGCTGAGGAATGAGCAGTTCTTC.